This TCR beta chain originates from a study of blood T cell repertoires in COVID-19. Study-level background: Researchers got acute and convalescent COVID-19 samples from the United States, Italy and Spain.

Adults between roughly 18 and 89 years of age took part from 24 US areas. Donors in Cohort 3 who had recovered were those with two negative PCRs, healthcare professional clearance, or resolution of their symptoms. Authors' processing steps: Amplification from reference gene primers served as the basis for estimated nucleated cell counts. Repertoires were generated with immunoSEQ multiplex PCR, while TCRdb's copy carries only in-frame clones and drops some. V, J and clone size reflect that table, while D and trimming were determined from the DNA. This sample has around 290,000 clones, with 89% found just once. Sequencing input: PBMCs or T cells enriched from blood (not recorded which). The source is a woman in her forties who had recovered from COVID-19.

CDR3 DNA sequence: TGTGCCAGCTCACCACGACTATCAACTAATGAAAAACTGTTTTTT. Translating gives CASSPRLSTNEKLFF. The V gene is TRBV18, the J gene TRBJ1-4, with unresolved D. Germline V lookup: CDR1 KGHSH, CDR2 LQKENI. V lost 1 base, J lost 0 bases, and 6 bases lay in between. The length of the CDR3 is 15 residues.